This T cell receptor beta chain came from a study of cytomegalovirus exposure and HLA in healthy donors. Across the study: Out of about 190 million T cells, an earlier analysis found fewer than 140 million unique TCR beta sequences in total.

The CDR3 sequence is 17 residues long. Trimming pared 9 bases from V and 1 base from J, leaving 21 bases between. From germline, CDR1 is MNHGY and CDR2 SVAAGI. In the case of this clone: Antigen specificity is unknown.

Study-level points and caveats: Being indistinguishable, some V segments were excluded, TRBV6-2 and TRBV6-3 among them. Later work found most CMV-associated TCR beta chains apparently HLA-restricted. Later genetic work tied a missense DCLRE1C variant to beta-chain V and J trimming.

PCR used 60 Vbeta primers and 13 Jbeta primers. Sequencing used immunoSEQ multiplex PCR; TCRdb keeps in-frame clones, though not all of them. The sample holds 150,000 to 200,000 clones, 9.5% to 15% seen once. This receptor was obtained from a man in his fifties in good health and CMV-seropositive. The V gene is TRBV6-9, the J gene TRBJ2-2; D might be TRBD1 (5 bases). Sequencing was carried out using PBMCs. CDR3 DNA: TGTGCCAGGTGGTCGACCGACCGCAGGGTGAACACCGGGGAGCTGTTTTTT. This gives the protein CARWSTDRRVNTGELFF.